The rows below give T cell receptor beta chains drawn from one sample of a study of Ad26.COV2.S vaccination and SARS-CoV-2 variants. Here immunoSEQ multiplex PCR was the method, and the copy in TCRdb shows in-frame clones only, minus some. The table has about 350,000 clones, around 89% seen once. Material: peripheral blood, obtained in a trial of Ad26.COV2.S vaccine versus placebo. These receptors all stem from a person aged 18-60 years who received the Ad26.COV2.S COVID-19 vaccine or a placebo. The conserved cysteine and the conserved F or W are not part of the CDR3 here.

v_gene,j_gene,CDR3aa
TRBV6-1,TRBJ1-1,ASSEGGLNTEAF
TRBV14,TRBJ1-3,ASSPDTAGNTIY
TRBV7-9,TRBJ2-7,ASSPRRAGSYEQY
TRBV2,TRBJ2-1,ASSSFYGTEYNEQF
TRBV29-1,TRBJ1-3,SVEEAGTGNTIY
TRBV5-1,TRBJ1-5,ASSLVSGQPQH
TRBV7-7,TRBJ2-1,ASSSEEGNEQF
TRBV7-8,TRBJ1-1,ASSKRVRGKTINTEAF
TRBV24-1,TRBJ2-7,ATSDLRQSRPYEQY
TRBV7-2,TRBJ1-5,ASSLGRDRAGQPQH
TRBV10-1,TRBJ2-3,ASSEGTAITDTQY
TRBV6-5,TRBJ2-6,ASSLAGANVLT
TRBV6-5,TRBJ1-2,ASSYHPGSGYT
TRBV15,TRBJ1-4,ATSGGQGQGATNEKLF
TRBV3-1/TRBV3-2,TRBJ2-7,ASSHGGRYTYEQY
TRBV6-1,TRBJ1-5,ASSEQTAYSNQPQH
TRBV6-2/TRBV6-3,TRBJ1-2,ASSYLGLNYGYT
TRBV9,TRBJ1-4,ASSVDWSSNEKLF
TRBV27,TRBJ1-1,ASSDRNTEAF
TRBV6-6,TRBJ1-3,ASSPRGQSSGNTIY
TRBV4-2,TRBJ1-2,ASSPSDYGYT
TRBV6-5,TRBJ1-1,ASRATGRNTEAF